This is a list of T cell receptor beta chains from one sample in a study of blood T cell repertoires in COVID-19. Profiling relied on immunoSEQ multiplex PCR, and the TCRdb table lists in-frame clones only, not all of them. This sample has approximately 250,000 clones, with roughly 88% found just once. Sequenced input: PBMCs or T cells enriched from blood (not recorded which). Every receptor here comes from a woman aged 40 to 55 who had been exposed to COVID-19. Both conserved end residues are part of each CDR3. The D gene is left open where the match is weak. Not every row has a clone size; where given, it reads once, few, many or a size class.

clone_size | j_call | v_call | d_call | cdr3_nt | cdr3_aa
NA | TRBJ2-6 | TRBV12-5 | TRBD1 | TGTGCTAGTGGTTTGGTACCATTTGTCAGGACAGGGGGTTTCGCTGGGGCCAACGTCCTGACTTTC | CASGLVPFVRTGGFAGANVLTF
NA | TRBJ2-3 | TRBV4-1 | NA | TGCGCCAGCAGCCAAGCGAGAACAGATACGCAGTATTTT | CASSQARTDTQYF
NA | TRBJ1-6 | TRBV11-3 | NA | TGTGCCAGCAGCTCCTTACACGGGGAGGACCTCCACTTT | CASSSLHGEDLHF
NA | TRBJ1-3 | TRBV6-6 | NA | TGTGCCAGCAGGAACGGTTTCCAGGGAGGAAACACCATATATTTT | CASRNGFQGGNTIYF
NA | TRBJ2-5 | TRBV4-2 | TRBD2 | TGTGCCAGCAGCCAAGGACTTGCGGGAGGGGAGACCCAGTACTTC | CASSQGLAGGETQYF
NA | TRBJ1-5 | TRBV6-2/TRBV6-3 | TRBD1 | TGTGCCAGCAGCCGCACCGGGACAGGGGCTTTTCAGCCCCAGCATTTT | CASSRTGTGAFQPQHF
NA | TRBJ2-1 | TRBV21-1 | NA | TGTGCCAGCAGCGCCCGACGGAGCTCCTACAATGAGCAGTTCTTC | CASSARRSSYNEQFF
NA | TRBJ1-6 | TRBV27 | NA | TGTGCCAGCAGTGCCCCGGGACGGGACAACCCTTGGGGAAATTCACCCCTCCACTTT | CASSAPGRDNPWGNSPLHF
NA | TRBJ2-2 | TRBV19 | NA | TGTGCCAGTAGTATGAGGACAGCATGGTCCGGGGAGCTGTTTTTT | CASSMRTAWSGELFF
NA | TRBJ1-4 | TRBV4-2 | NA | TGTGCCAGCAGCCAATACCTTTCAACGGGTGAAAAACTGTTTTTT | CASSQYLSTGEKLFF
NA | TRBJ2-4 | TRBV11-2 | TRBD1 | TGTGCCAGCAGCTTATCGGGACAGGGACCTAAAAACATTCAGTACTTC | CASSLSGQGPKNIQYF
NA | TRBJ1-2 | TRBV7-5 | NA | TGTGTCAGAAGCTTAGAGGTTCACAACCTCCACCTAGTATATGGCTACACCTTC | CVRSLEVHNLHLVYGYTF
NA | TRBJ1-2 | TRBV11-3 | NA | TGTGCCAGCAGCTTGGGCCGAGACTATGGCTACACCTTC | CASSLGRDYGYTF
NA | TRBJ2-7 | TRBV28 | NA | TGTGCCAGCAGGGCACATAAGTACGAGCAGTACTTC | CASRAHKYEQYF
NA | TRBJ1-2 | TRBV5-1 | NA | TGTGCCAGCAGCTACACGGGCCGGGGTAGTAACTATGGCTACACCTTC | CASSYTGRGSNYGYTF
NA | TRBJ2-1 | TRBV7-3 | TRBD1 | TGTGCCAGCAGCTCCAGGGACAGGGGTGGCGAGCAGTTCTTC | CASSSRDRGGEQFF
NA | TRBJ2-7 | TRBV5-6 | NA | TGTGCCAGCAGCTTGCGTACGGTAAGCTCCTACGAGCAGTACTTC | CASSLRTVSSYEQYF
NA | TRBJ1-4 | TRBV6-2/TRBV6-3 | TRBD1 | TGTGCCAGCAGTGACAGGGGTGCTAATGAAAAACTGTTTTTT | CASSDRGANEKLFF
NA | TRBJ1-5 | TRBV19 | NA | TGTGCCAGTAGTATGAGGTTGGCTCAGGGTCGCAATCAGCCCCAGCATTTT | CASSMRLAQGRNQPQHF
NA | TRBJ1-2 | TRBV3-1/TRBV3-2 | TRBD1 | TGTGCCAGCAGCCAGGGACAGGGCTCTGGCTACACCTTC | CASSQGQGSGYTF
NA | TRBJ1-2 | TRBV11-2 | NA | TGTGCCAGCAGCTTAGAACCGGGCTATGGCTACACCTTC | CASSLEPGYGYTF
NA | TRBJ1-1 | TRBV5-5 | NA | TGTGCCAGCAGCTTGGACTTGAACACTGAAGCTTTCTTT | CASSLDLNTEAFF
NA | TRBJ2-7 | TRBV6-5 | NA | TGTGCCAGCACGGACAACTACGAGCAGTACTTC | CASTDNYEQYF
few | TRBJ2-1 | TRBV29-1 | TRBD1 | TGCAGCACGGGGACAGGGGAGCGTGAGCAGTTCTTC | CSTGTGEREQFF
NA | TRBJ1-1 | TRBV14 | TRBD1 | TGTGCCAGCAGCCCCCGGACAGGGTTTTTGAACACTGAAGCTTTCTTT | CASSPRTGFLNTEAFF
NA | TRBJ1-6 | TRBV3-1/TRBV3-2 | NA | TGTGCCAGCAGCCAAGACAGGGGAGATTCACCCCTCCACTTT | CASSQDRGDSPLHF
NA | TRBJ1-1 | TRBV2 | NA | TGTGCCAGCAACCCAACGAAGATAAGGGGAGGTGAAGCTTTCTTT | CASNPTKIRGGEAFF
once | TRBJ2-3 | TRBV24-1 | NA | TGTGCCACCAGTAGGAGCGATACGCAGTATTTT | CATSRSDTQYF
NA | TRBJ1-2 | TRBV30 | NA | TGTGCCTGGAGTCTAAATTATGGCTACACCTTC | CAWSLNYGYTF
NA | TRBJ1-1 | TRBV29-1 | NA | TGCAGCGGCGGGACTTCCGAAGCTTTCTTT | CSGGTSEAFF
NA | TRBJ1-1 | TRBV3-1/TRBV3-2 | NA | TGTGCCAGCTGCAACAAGGACATCTCGAAAGCTTTCTTT | CASCNKDISKAFF
NA | TRBJ1-3 | TRBV24-1 | TRBD1 | TGTGCCACCAGCGCTGCCGGGACAGCATATGGAAACACCATATATTTT | CATSAAGTAYGNTIYF
NA | TRBJ2-1 | TRBV12-5 | NA | TGTGCTAGTGGCCGCGGACAGTTGGGGGGGAATGAGCAGTTCTTC | CASGRGQLGGNEQFF
NA | TRBJ1-4 | TRBV7-2 | NA | TGTGCCAGCAGCTTCTTTCCTAGCAATGAAAAACTGTTTTTT | CASSFFPSNEKLFF
NA | TRBJ2-2 | TRBV19 | NA | TGTGCCAGTAGTGAACAGATCAACACCGGGGAGCTGTTTTTT | CASSEQINTGELFF
once | TRBJ1-6 | TRBV4-1 | NA | TGCGCCAGCAGCCAAGATATCCAGTATAATTCACCCCTCCACTTT | CASSQDIQYNSPLHF
NA | TRBJ1-1 | TRBV4-2 | NA | TGTGCCAGCAGCCAAGAGAGAGCCAGGGAGAACACTGAAGCTTTCTTT | CASSQERARENTEAFF
NA | TRBJ1-6 | TRBV19 | TRBD1 | TGTGCCAGTACTATGAGGGCAGGGGGCGCGAGGGATTCACCCCTCCACTTT | CASTMRAGGARDSPLHF
NA | TRBJ1-6 | TRBV4-1 | NA | TGCGCCAGCAGCCAAAAGGCCGGGGGAGGCTGGACTAATTCACCCCTCCACTTT | CASSQKAGGGWTNSPLHF
NA | TRBJ1-6 | TRBV3-1/TRBV3-2 | NA | TGTGCCAGCAGCCAAGATGTCGGGAAACCCCTCCACTTT | CASSQDVGKPLHF
once | TRBJ1-1 | TRBV7-2 | NA | TGTGCCAGCAGCCAACAGATGCGACAAAACACTGAAGCTTTCTTT | CASSQQMRQNTEAFF
NA | TRBJ2-5 | TRBV6-2/TRBV6-3 | NA | TGTGCCAGCCGCCCGCCGGGGGACTCGGAGACCCAGTACTTC | CASRPPGDSETQYF
NA | TRBJ1-5 | TRBV6-2/TRBV6-3 | NA | TGTGCCAGCAGTTTCGGCCAGACTAACATGGGGAATCAGCCCCAGCATTTT | CASSFGQTNMGNQPQHF
NA | TRBJ1-4 | TRBV19 | NA | TGTGCCAGTAGTATAAAGCTTCGGGAAAAACTGTTTTTT | CASSIKLREKLFF